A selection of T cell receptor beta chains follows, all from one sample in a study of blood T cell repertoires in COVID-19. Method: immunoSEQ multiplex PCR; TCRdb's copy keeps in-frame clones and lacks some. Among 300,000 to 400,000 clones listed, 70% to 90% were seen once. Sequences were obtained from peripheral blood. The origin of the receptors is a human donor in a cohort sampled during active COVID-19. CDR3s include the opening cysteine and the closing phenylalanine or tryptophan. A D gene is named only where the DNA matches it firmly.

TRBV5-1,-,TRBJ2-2,TGCGCCAGCAGCACCTATTCGCAAGGGAGAGAAACCGGGGAGCTGTTTTTT,CASSTYSQGRETGELFF
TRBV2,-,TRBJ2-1,TGTGCCAGCAGTGAAATTGGTGGGGAACGGGGTGAGCAGTTCTTC,CASSEIGGERGEQFF
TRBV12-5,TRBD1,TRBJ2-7,TGTGCTAGTGGTTTGGTAGGGACAGGGGGAGACGAGCAGTACTTC,CASGLVGTGGDEQYF
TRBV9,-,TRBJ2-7,TGTGCCAGCAGCTACGGAGTCGGAGAGCAGTACTTC,CASSYGVGEQYF
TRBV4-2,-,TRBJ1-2,TGTGCCAGCAGCCAAGTCACAGGGAAAAATGGCTACACCTTC,CASSQVTGKNGYTF
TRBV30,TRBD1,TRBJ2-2,TGTGCCTGGAGTATAGACAGGGTGGGCACCGGGGAGCTGTTTTTT,CAWSIDRVGTGELFF
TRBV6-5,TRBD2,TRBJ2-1,TGTGCCAGCAGTTACCTGGGAGCGGGGGGTAACAATGAGCAGTTCTTC,CASSYLGAGGNNEQFF
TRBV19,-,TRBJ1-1,TGTGCCAGTAGTAATTTCAGGCCGAACACGAACACTGAAGCTTTCTTT,CASSNFRPNTNTEAFF
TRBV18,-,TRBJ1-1,TGTGCCAGCTCACCACCGGGCAGGCTGAACACTGAAGCTTTCTTT,CASSPPGRLNTEAFF
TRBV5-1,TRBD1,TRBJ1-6,TGCGCCAGCAGCCCGGATACAGGGGGTAATTCACCCCTCCACTTT,CASSPDTGGNSPLHF
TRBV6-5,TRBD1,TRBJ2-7,TGTGCCAGCAGTTTAACAGGGGGTACCTCCTACGAGCAGTACTTC,CASSLTGGTSYEQYF
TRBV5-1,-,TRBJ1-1,TGCGCCAGCAGCCCCTTTGCATCCGGGACAAACATGAACACTGAAGCTTTCTTT,CASSPFASGTNMNTEAFF
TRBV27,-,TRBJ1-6,TGTGCCAGCAGTTCCCTCAGGGTTGGACCCCTCCACTTT,CASSSLRVGPLHF
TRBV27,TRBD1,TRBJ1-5,TGTGCCAGCAGTTCCCGGGGACAGAGACTATTGAGTCAGCCCCAGCATTTT,CASSSRGQRLLSQPQHF
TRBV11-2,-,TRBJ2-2,TGTGCCAGCAGCTTGATGGACACCCGAATGGCCGGGGAGCTGTTTTTT,CASSLMDTRMAGELFF